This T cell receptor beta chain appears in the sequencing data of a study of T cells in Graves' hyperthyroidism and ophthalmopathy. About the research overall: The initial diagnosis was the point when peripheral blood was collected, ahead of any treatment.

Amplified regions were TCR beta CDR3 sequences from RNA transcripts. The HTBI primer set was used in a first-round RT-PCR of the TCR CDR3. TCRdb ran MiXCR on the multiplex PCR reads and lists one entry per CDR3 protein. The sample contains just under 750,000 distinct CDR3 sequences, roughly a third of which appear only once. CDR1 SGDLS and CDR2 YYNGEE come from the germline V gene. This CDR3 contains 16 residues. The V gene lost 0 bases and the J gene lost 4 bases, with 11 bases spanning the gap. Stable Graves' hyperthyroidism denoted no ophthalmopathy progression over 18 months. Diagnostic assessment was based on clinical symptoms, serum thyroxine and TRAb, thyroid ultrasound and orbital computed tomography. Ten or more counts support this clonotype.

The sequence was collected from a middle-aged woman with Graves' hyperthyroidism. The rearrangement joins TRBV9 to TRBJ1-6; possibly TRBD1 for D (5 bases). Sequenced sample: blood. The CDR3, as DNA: TGTGCCAGCAGCGTAGGGCTCAGGGAATATAATTCACCCCTCCACTTT. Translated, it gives CASSVGLREYNSPLHF.